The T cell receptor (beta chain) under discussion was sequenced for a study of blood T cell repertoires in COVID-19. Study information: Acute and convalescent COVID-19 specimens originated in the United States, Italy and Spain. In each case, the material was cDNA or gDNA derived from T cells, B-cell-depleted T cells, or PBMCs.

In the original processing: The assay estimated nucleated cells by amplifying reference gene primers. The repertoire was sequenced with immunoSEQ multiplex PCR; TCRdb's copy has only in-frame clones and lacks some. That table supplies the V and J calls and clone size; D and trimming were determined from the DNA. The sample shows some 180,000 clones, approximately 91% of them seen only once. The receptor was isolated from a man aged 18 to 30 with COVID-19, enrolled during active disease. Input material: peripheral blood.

The CDR3: CASSLFSGTSGTDTQYF. The CDR3 DNA reads TGTGCCAGCTCACTCTTTTCCGGGACTAGCGGCACAGATACGCAGTATTTT. V usage is TRBV18 and J usage is TRBJ2-3; 10 positions match TRBD2. The CDR3 is 17 amino acids. Germline V lookup: CDR1 KGHSH, CDR2 LQKENI. The ends lost 4 bases at V and 1 base at J; junction bases unmatched: 8.